This entry is about one T cell receptor (beta chain). The antigen it recognizes is unknown. The input lacks base qualities; no much larger clone sits a single base away. The CDR3 covers 14 residues, taking in both the cysteine and the phenylalanine. Only CDR3 DNA is held: 42 bases, read in frame from base 1. V trim: 4 bases; J trim: 10 bases; unmatched bases: 7. For repertoire sequencing, the TCR beta CDR3 regions were amplified from RNA transcripts. HTBI primers and the Qiagen OneStep RT-PCR kit were used in a first-round RT-PCR, which was followed by a second-round multiplex PCR, size selection and purification. The libraries underwent paired-end sequencing with 100 bp reads on an Illumina HiSeq2000. For the original study's pipeline: SOAPnuke was used for read processing, and reads with adapters, uncalled bases, a mean Phred below 15, or no exact constant-primer or identifier match were discarded. High-quality paired reads were merged with COPE v1.2.5. Each unique nucleotide sequence was defined as a clonotype, and clonotypes were aligned to IMGT TRB V, D and J references with MiTCR v1.1. Analysis was restricted to V-J combinations with a frequency above 0.0001, which covered 99.2% of repertoires. For each V-J combination, a TCR clonal expansion and chaos score was defined as F50 clonal expansion divided by the chaos observed in the TCRdist matrix. Features were reduced by Welch's t-statistics and random forest to roughly 14 V-J combinations, which fed a naive Bayes classifier. The Morisita-Horn index was used to measure how similar the thyroid and blood repertoires were. The public reads were quality trimmed at Q25 with fastp and then assembled into clones with MiXCR by TCRdb, keeping productive beta chains. Each entry merges the rows of one CDR3 protein and shows their most common DNA and genes. None of the V and J calls come from the authors' own analysis; TCRdb made them. Recorded for this sample are 500,000 to 700,000 distinct CDR3 sequences; approximately 37% of them occurred a single time. About 4.1% of the sample lies in the top ten.

Hyperthyroidism patients were newly diagnosed, with disease duration under 2 months, and aged 18 to 65 years. Anyone with other autoimmune diseases, uncontrolled infections, pregnancy or lactation was excluded from the study. Clinical symptoms, serum thyroxine, TRAb, thyroid ultrasound and orbital computed tomography were used for diagnosis. Total RNA was extracted with Trizol reagent and quality-checked on an Agilent 2100 Bioanalyzer. This record belongs to a study of Graves' ophthalmopathy and Graves' hyperthyroidism (dated 2018 in TCRdb). About the study as a whole: Stable hyperthyroidism was defined as no progression to ophthalmopathy within 18 months of follow-up. To tell Graves' ophthalmopathy apart from Graves' hyperthyroidism, and to predict which patients would progress to ophthalmopathy, the study relied on TCR beta repertoire signatures. In total, around 140 blood samples were TCR-sequenced: 43 ophthalmopathy, 75 hyperthyroidism and some 17 hyperthyroidism-to-ophthalmopathy patients. To explore V-J signatures distinguishing ophthalmopathy from hyperthyroidism, a discovery set of more than 95 patients (more than 40 ophthalmopathy, some 55 stable hyperthyroidism) was enrolled. For independent validation, a separate cohort was made up of 18 hyperthyroidism patients plus 17 patients who later progressed from hyperthyroidism to ophthalmopathy. In roughly six hyperthyroidism patients, the T-cell repertoires found in thyroid tissue were compared with those found in blood. Once sampling was done, hyperthyroidism patients were given methimazole at a starting dose of 30 mg daily, while ophthalmopathy patients were given high-dose intravenous methylprednisolone.

Study-wide findings and limitations: Most of the expanded thyroid clonotypes with a frequency above 0.001 were also detected in blood, and it was suggested that the thyroid immune response may be reflected by blood repertoires. No statistical method was used to predetermine the sample size, and group allocation was not hidden from the investigators. In validation, the model predicted ophthalmopathy progression with about 64% sensitivity and roughly 78% specificity; roughly 11 predicted patients were CT-confirmed with GO in a median of around 6.5 months. In cross-validation, the 13-signature model distinguished ophthalmopathy from stable hyperthyroidism with about 90% sensitivity and around 82% specificity, and in the test set the corresponding values were around 78% and 73%.

Material for sequencing was peripheral blood or thyroid tissue (not recorded which). The sequence was obtained from an adult man with Graves' hyperthyroidism. The chain joins TRBV12-3 or TRBV12-4 to TRBJ1-6, with TRBD1 matching 7 junction bases. The nucleotides read TGTGCCAGCAGTTACAGGGGAATGGGGTCACCCCTCCACTTT. The encoded protein is CASSYRGMGSPLHF.